Below are 19 T cell receptor beta chains sequenced from a single sample in a study of Ad26.COV2.S vaccination and SARS-CoV-2 variants. Method: immunoSEQ multiplex PCR; TCRdb's copy keeps in-frame clones and lacks some. Among some 480,000 clones, roughly nine tenths were seen once, and the ten largest hold about 13%. Treatment given: around 19 received Ad26.COV2.S at low or high dose, single or two shots; 5 received placebo; per-sample allocation not given. Material that was analyzed had been drawn on day 63 after the first vaccine or placebo injection. The input for sequencing was peripheral blood, taken in a trial of Ad26.COV2.S vaccine versus placebo. The receptor set was obtained from a person between 18 and 65 years old who received the Ad26.COV2.S COVID-19 vaccine or a placebo.

V usage is TRBV7-9 and J usage is TRBJ2-1, with a weak D call TRBD2 (6 bases). V lost 5 bases and J lost 5, with 19 bases in between. Per the germline V gene, CDR1 is SEHNR and CDR2 is FQNEAQ (reference sequence). This CDR3 spans 16 amino acids. CDR3 protein: CASSAWRGASHNEQFF. Here the CDR3 DNA reads TGTGCCAGCAGCGCCTGGCGGGGAGCATCTCACAATGAGCAGTTCTTC.

The chain recombines TRBV5-1 with TRBJ2-5; 8 nucleotides line up with TRBD1. The CDR3 contains 16 residues. Germline loops: CDR1 SGHRS, CDR2 YFSETQ. The J segment lost 5 bases and the V segment lost 4 bases, leaving 13 bases of the junction unmatched. The CDR3 is CASSRQGAMGRETQYF. The CDR3 DNA reads as TGCGCCAGCAGCCGTCAGGGGGCGATGGGACGGGAGACCCAGTACTTC.

The genes are TRBV4-3 and TRBJ2-1; weak D call: TRBD1 (5 bases). CDR1 is LGHNA and CDR2 is YSLEER in the germline V gene. The CDR3 runs 14 residues. V lost 4 bases and J 6 bases, leaving 13 bases between the germline ends. The CDR3 region is CASSPSQGSNEQFF. The DNA for the CDR3 is TGCGCCAGCAGCCCAAGCCAGGGCTCCAATGAGCAGTTCTTC.

The chain employs TRBV6-5 and TRBJ1-6; TRBD1 aligns across 9 bases. This CDR3 has 13 amino acids. Germline values: CDR1 MNHEY, CDR2 SVGAGI. The J segment lost 9 bases and the V segment lost 6 bases, leaving 3 bases of the junction unmatched. The CDR3 nucleotides are TGTGCCAGCAGACGGACAGGGGTTTCACCCCTCCACTTT. Encoded protein: CASRRTGVSPLHF.

This chain's CDR3 is CATSVPTPGPYNEQFF. CDR3 DNA sequence: TGTGCCACCAGTGTCCCCACCCCTGGCCCCTACAATGAGCAGTTCTTC. The rearrangement uses TRBV24-1 and TRBJ2-1, with no clear D. There are 16 residues in the CDR3. Germline-derived CDR1 and CDR2 are KGHDR and SFDVKD. Trimming pared 5 bases from V and 2 bases from J, leaving 15 bases between.

This chain joins TRBV2 and TRBJ2-7, with no clear D. Per germline, CDR1 SNHLY and CDR2 FYNNEI. Between the trimmed V and J ends, which lost 0 bases and 12 bases, there was a span of 12 bases. This CDR3 contains 12 residues. The CDR3 protein is CASSEASELRYF. The CDR3 DNA reads TGTGCCAGCAGTGAAGCGTCAGAATTAAGGTACTTC.

The chain combines TRBV30 with TRBJ1-5; the D gene is possibly TRBD1 (5 bases). The CDR3 contains 14 residues. V was shortened by 3 bases and J by 2 bases, with 11 bases between the two germline ends. Per the germline V gene, CDR1 is GTSNPN and CDR2 is SVGIG (reference sequence). CDR3 bases: TGTGCCTGGAGCGGGGACGGCCGCAATCAGCCCCAGCATTTT. Translating gives CAWSGDGRNQPQHF. Using reference TRBV30 and TRBJ1-5 for the parts outside the CDR3, the full variable domain is SQTIHQWPATLVQPVGSPLSLECTVEGTSNPNLYWYRQAAGRGLQLLFYSVGIGQISSEVPQNLSASRPQDRQFILSSKKLLLSDSGFYLCAWSGDGRNQPQHFGDGTRLSIL.

J is TRBJ1-6 and V is TRBV7-9; D is perhaps TRBD1 (5 bases). The V end lost 5 bases, the J end lost 6 bases, and 20 bases lay between the germline ends. The germline V gene encodes CDR1 SEHNR and CDR2 FQNEAQ (reference sequence). CDR3 size: 17 residues. The CDR3 here is CASSPKGGPGINSPLHF. Here the CDR3 DNA reads TGTGCCAGCAGCCCCAAGGGAGGGCCAGGGATTAATTCACCCCTCCACTTT.

The chain couples TRBV25-1 to TRBJ2-2; 10 bases agree with TRBD2. The V gene end was trimmed by 4 bases and the J gene end by 7 bases; junction bases not matched to a gene: 9. The CDR3 loop spans 16 amino acids. Germline V lookup: CDR1 MGHDK, CDR2 SYGVNS. CDR3 in amino acids: CASSGGLATFSGELFF. Here the CDR3 DNA reads TGTGCCAGCAGTGGGGGACTAGCGACCTTCAGCGGGGAGCTGTTTTTT. The full variable domain, completed using reference TRBV25-1 and TRBJ2-2, is EADIYQTPRYLVIGTGKKITLECSQTMGHDKMYWYQQDPGMELHLIHYSYGVNSTEKGDLSSESTVSRIRTEHFPLTLESARPSHTSQYLCASSGGLATFSGELFFGEGSRLTVL.

V and J are TRBV28 and TRBJ1-3, with 7 nucleotides matching TRBD1. Germline trimming cut 2 bases from V and 3 bases from J; bases unmatched to any gene: 16. CDR1 and CDR2 (germline): MDHEN, SYDVKM. This CDR3 has 19 amino acids. CDR3 sequence (DNA): TGTGCCAGCAGTTTACGTATAGCTCGACAGGGAATTGGTGGAAACACCATATATTTT. Translating gives CASSLRIARQGIGGNTIYF.

This clone was recorded a few times. The chain combines TRBV19 with TRBJ1-6; no clear D. CDR3 size: 13 residues. Germline V gives CDR1 LNHDA, CDR2 SQIVND (reference sequence). Trimming pared 5 bases from V and 8 bases from J, leaving 10 bases between. CDR3 in amino acids: CASSADTYSPLHF. For the CDR3, the DNA is TGTGCCAGTAGTGCCGACACCTATTCACCCCTCCACTTT.

J is TRBJ1-1 and V is TRBV5-6; perhaps TRBD1 as D (6 bases). There are 16 residues in the CDR3. The V gene's germline CDR1 is SGHDT and CDR2 YYEEEE. With 4 bases removed from V and 2 bases from J, the gap between germline ends came to 18 bases. Written as DNA, the CDR3 is TGTGCCAGCAGCCCGGCAGACAGGCGTTCTAACACTGAAGCTTTCTTT. This gives the protein CASSPADRRSNTEAFF.

The V gene is TRBV10-3, the J gene TRBJ2-3; 8 bases align to TRBD2. V lost 10 bases to trimming and J lost 4 bases; unmatched junction nucleotides: 4. Per germline, CDR1 ENHRY and CDR2 SYGVKD. This CDR3 contains 12 residues. The CDR3 sequence: CATYGGADTQYF. The CDR3 DNA reads as TGTGCCACCTACGGGGGGGCAGATACGCAGTATTTT.

The rearrangement uses TRBV7-3 and TRBJ2-2; 7 bases match TRBD1. Germline loops: CDR1 SGHTA, CDR2 FQGTGA. The CDR3 spans 16 residues. With V trimmed by 5 bases and J by 4 bases, 10 bases remained unmatched. The CDR3 DNA is TGTGCCAGCAGCACTTCCACAGGGGCGGGCACCGGGGAGCTGTTTTTT. Its protein is CASSTSTGAGTGELFF.

The V and J genes are TRBV19 and TRBJ1-5; 8 positions match TRBD1. V lost 6 bases, J lost 7 bases, and 8 bases stayed unmatched. The CDR3 runs 14 residues. The germline V gene has CDR1 LNHDA and CDR2 SQIVND (reference sequence). CDR3 protein: CASRGQVRQQPQHF. The DNA for the CDR3 is TGTGCCAGTAGGGGACAGGTCCGGCAACAGCCCCAGCATTTT.

The chain employs TRBV28 and TRBJ2-7, with TRBD2 matching over 9 bases. V lost 4 bases and J lost 3; bases outside the gene matches: 4. Germline CDR1 MDHEN, CDR2 SYDVKM. The CDR3 length is 14 residues. CDR3 DNA: TGTGCCAGCAGTTATATACTAGCGGGCTACGAGCAGTACTTC. It codes for CASSYILAGYEQYF.

This chain links TRBV6-2 or TRBV6-3 with TRBJ2-5, with D maybe TRBD2 (6 bases). The V end was cut by 0 bases, the J end by 2 bases, with 19 bases between. Germline CDR1 reads MNHEY; CDR2 reads SVGEGT. The CDR3 totals 18 residues. CDR3 coding DNA: TGTGCCAGCAGTTACTCGATTGGCCTAGCGAGGAAACAAGAGACCCAGTACTTC. This sequence encodes CASSYSIGLARKQETQYF.

The rearrangement links TRBV18 to TRBJ1-1, with 7 positions matching TRBD1. V shed 3 bases and J 4 bases; nucleotides not matched to a gene: 5. The germline V gene has CDR1 KGHSH and CDR2 LQKENI. The CDR3 runs 14 residues. CDR3 loop: CASSPNDRATEAFF. Here the CDR3 DNA reads TGTGCCAGCTCACCCAATGACAGGGCCACTGAAGCTTTCTTT.

This chain connects TRBV7-2 to TRBJ1-2; D perhaps matches TRBD1 (6 bases). There are 17 residues in the CDR3. Germline V gives CDR1 SGHTA, CDR2 FQGNSA. Trimming cost V 6 bases and J 3 bases, with 23 bases left between them. The CDR3 protein is CASSSIGNREIDYGYTF. The CDR3 DNA reads TGTGCCAGCAGTTCAATTGGAAACAGGGAGATTGACTATGGCTACACCTTC.